The 15 T cell receptor beta chains presented below share a single source sample, sequenced in a study of CD8 T cells in Susac syndrome. Random hexamers primed reverse transcription of roughly 0.5 to 1 ug RNA. One entry per CDR3 protein results from TCRdb running MiXCR on the immunoSEQ multiplex PCR reads. The sample gives around 150,000 distinct CDR3 sequences, about 95% of which show up once; 0.095% to 0.14% is in the top ten. Input material: CD4+ T cells from PBMCs. The source of these receptors is a human donor with multiple sclerosis.

This chain joins TRBV11-2 and TRBJ1-2; D uncertain. The germline V gene has CDR1 SGHAT and CDR2 FQNNGV. The CDR3 covers 15 residues. V lost 0 bases, J lost 5 bases, and 13 bases lay in between. In DNA form, the CDR3 reads TGTGCCAGCAGCTTAGAGCCAGACGGGAGATATGGCTACACCTTC. This codes for CASSLEPDGRYGYTF.

The chain joins TRBV15 to TRBJ1-4; D gene ambiguous. Per germline, CDR1 LNHNV and CDR2 YYDKDF (reference sequence). The CDR3 runs to 15 residues. Trimming took 1 base from V and 8 from J, leaving 14 bases between them. The CDR3: CATSRGDLTEEKLFF. DNA of the CDR3: TGTGCCACCAGCAGAGGTGACTTAACCGAGGAAAAACTGTTTTTT.

This chain joins TRBV6-1 and TRBJ1-6; D gene uncertain. CDR3 size: 16 residues. Germline values: CDR1 MNHNS, CDR2 SASEGT. Trimming left V 8 bases short and J 9 bases short, with 23 bases between. The CDR3: CASSPSRQAEGSPLHF. CDR3 nucleotide sequence: TGTGCCAGCTCACCTTCGAGACAAGCCGAAGGTTCACCCCTCCACTTT.

The chain employs TRBV4-1 and TRBJ1-2; D ambiguous. The germline V and J ends were trimmed by 1 base and 2 bases, with 14 bases remaining between them. Per germline, CDR1 MGHRA and CDR2 YSYEKL. This CDR3 comprises 16 residues. The CDR3 DNA follows: TGCGCCAGCAGCCAAGGACACTTCCTGAAGAACTATGGCTACACCTTC. Residues: CASSQGHFLKNYGYTF.

This chain uses TRBV29-1 with TRBJ2-3; 10 bases match TRBD1. The junction had 9 bases not matched to a gene; V was cut back by 0 bases and J by 3 bases. CDR1 SQVTM and CDR2 ANQGSEA come from the germline V gene. The CDR3 totals 17 residues. CDR3: CSVEDPRTGGGTDTQYF. CDR3 DNA sequence: TGCAGCGTTGAAGACCCCCGGACAGGGGGAGGTACAGATACGCAGTATTTT.

The V and J genes are TRBV27 and TRBJ2-1; D call uncertain. CDR1 is MNHEY, CDR2 SMNVEV, per germline (reference sequence). The CDR3 length is 17 residues. V shed 5 bases and J shed 4 bases, with 21 bases lying between them. In DNA form, the CDR3 reads TGTGCCAGCAGTCCAATGGTTGGCACGTCTCGGTACAATGAGCAGTTCTTC. It translates to CASSPMVGTSRYNEQFF.

The chain links TRBV27 to TRBJ2-6, with 8 bases fitting TRBD1. Germline CDR1 reads MNHEY; CDR2 reads SMNVEV (reference sequence). The CDR3 has 18 residues. The trim removed 4 bases at V and 0 bases at J, leaving 8 bases unmatched. The CDR3 sequence: CASSSWTGMISGANVLTF. The CDR3 nucleotides read TGTGCCAGCAGTTCCTGGACAGGGATGATCTCTGGGGCCAACGTCCTGACTTTC.

This rearrangement joins TRBV3-1 to TRBJ1-1; TRBD1 agrees at 9 bases. This CDR3 has 16 amino acids. V was pared by 2 bases and J by 1 base, with 5 bases of the junction left unmatched. The germline V gene encodes CDR1 LGHDT and CDR2 YNNKEL (reference sequence). CDR3 bases: TGTGCCAGCAGCCAACCGGGGACAGGGTCGAACACTGAAGCTTTCTTT. This sequence encodes CASSQPGTGSNTEAFF.

The rearrangement uses TRBV20-1 and TRBJ1-2; no clear D. In germline, CDR1 is DFQATT, CDR2 SNEGSKA (reference sequence). V was clipped by 0 bases and J by 8 bases, with 4 bases between them. CDR3 length: 10 amino acids. CDR3 coding DNA: TGCAGTGCTAGAGAAAGCGGCTACACCTTC. It codes for CSARESGYTF.

The chain uses TRBV20-1 and TRBJ1-2; perhaps TRBD1 as D (5 bases). CDR3 size: 14 residues. The germline gives CDR1 DFQATT, CDR2 SNEGSKA (reference sequence). The CDR3 DNA sequence: TGCAGCCTGTTCTGGGGGATTGGTGACTATGGCTACACCTTC. As protein: CSLFWGIGDYGYTF.

The V and J genes are TRBV4-2 and TRBJ2-1; the match to TRBD2 covers 14 bases. The germline V gene has CDR1 LGHNA and CDR2 YNFKEQ. The CDR3 spans 18 residues. V lost 0 bases, J lost 0 bases, and 1 base stayed unmatched. CDR3 DNA sequence: TGTGCCAGCAGCCAAGATGGGACTAGCGGGGGCTCCTACAATGAGCAGTTCTTC. Its translation is CASSQDGTSGGSYNEQFF.

This clonotype was detected once. The rearrangement links TRBV9 to TRBJ2-1; weak D call: TRBD1 (6 bases). Trimming removed 2 bases from V and 8 bases from J, with 14 bases in between. The CDR3 sequence is 14 residues long. CDR1 and CDR2 (germline): SGDLS, YYNGEE. This CDR3 is CASSVDLQGHEQFF. Written as DNA, the CDR3 is TGTGCCAGCAGCGTGGACTTACAGGGACATGAGCAGTTCTTC. Full variable domain (rest looked up from reference TRBV9 and TRBJ2-1): DSGVTQTPKHLITATGQRVTLRCSPRSGDLSVYWYQQSLDQGLQFLIQYYNGEERAKGNILERFSAQQFPDLHSELNLSSLELGDSALYFCASSVDLQGHEQFFGPGTRLTVL.

The chain has TRBV28 and TRBJ2-5, with D possibly matching TRBD1 (6 bases). The CDR3 consists of 15 residues. The germline gives CDR1 MDHEN, CDR2 SYDVKM. Trimming took 7 bases from V and 9 from J, leaving 24 bases between them. This CDR3 is CASTPTPLDRTSQYF. The DNA of the CDR3 is TGTGCCAGCACCCCAACCCCCCTCGACAGGACCTCCCAGTACTTC. Filled out from reference TRBV28 and TRBJ2-5, the complete variable domain reads DVKVTQSSRYLVKRTGEKVFLECVQDMDHENMFWYRQDPGLGLRLIYFSYDVKMKEKGDIPEGYSVSREKKERFSLILESASTNQTSMYLCASTPTPLDRTSQYFGPGTRLLVL.

This clonotype showed up just once. This sequence joins TRBV20-1 and TRBJ1-1; TRBD1 matches at 9 bases. V shed 0 bases, J shed 8 bases, and the junction held 7 bases outside the gene matches. The germline gives CDR1 DFQATT, CDR2 SNEGSKA (reference sequence). The CDR3 consists of 14 residues. The CDR3 spells CSARDGDRVSEAFF. The CDR3, as DNA: TGCAGTGCTAGAGATGGGGACAGGGTTTCAGAAGCTTTCTTT.

This chain joins TRBV20-1 and TRBJ2-1; no firm D call. Trimming shortened V by 1 base and J by 1 base, and 11 bases separated the two germline ends. CDR3 length: 15 residues. The V gene's germline CDR1 is DFQATT and CDR2 SNEGSKA (reference sequence). The CDR3 nucleotides are TGCAGTGCTAGAGGGAACGGTCATTCCTACAATGAGCAGTTCTTC. Amino acids: CSARGNGHSYNEQFF.